This is a list of T cell receptor beta chains from one sample in a study of cytomegalovirus exposure and HLA in healthy donors. Sequenced by immunoSEQ multiplex PCR; TCRdb stores in-frame clones only, minus some. The table has tens of thousands of clones, 85% to 95% seen once. The sequencing input was PBMCs. All receptors come from a young woman in good health and CMV-seropositive. CDR3s include the opening cysteine and the closing phenylalanine or tryptophan. Each record gives: D gene, J gene, V gene, clone size, CDR3 protein, CDR3 DNA. A D gene is named only where the DNA matches it firmly. Expanded clones get a size class; other rows say once, few or many, or leave the size out.

. | TRBJ1-3 | TRBV28 | . | CASGEGGGNTIYF | TGTGCCAGCGGGGAGGGTGGCGGAAACACCATATATTTT
. | TRBJ2-7 | TRBV4-2 | . | CASSQDFRGGVHEQYF | TGTGCCAGCAGCCAAGATTTCCGGGGCGGGGTTCACGAGCAGTACTTC
TRBD1 | TRBJ2-7 | TRBV27 | . | CASSNRGIYEQYF | TGTGCCAGCAGTAACAGGGGAATCTACGAGCAGTACTTC
. | TRBJ1-5 | TRBV11-2 | . | CASSSIPPGQRGEPFAF | TGTGCCAGCAGCTCAATACCCCCAGGACAGAGAGGGGAACCTTTTGCTTTT
TRBD2 | TRBJ2-1 | TRBV14 | . | CASSHDKAGVYRHEQFF | TGTGCCAGCAGCCATGATAAGGCGGGAGTATACAGGCATGAGCAGTTCTTC
TRBD2 | TRBJ2-5 | TRBV5-1 | . | CASSWGLTSGSELLETQYF | TGCGCCAGCAGCTGGGGGTTGACTAGCGGGAGCGAGCTGTTGGAGACCCAGTACTTC
. | TRBJ2-7 | TRBV19 | . | CASSVLDSYEQYF | TGTGCCAGTAGTGTACTAGACTCCTACGAGCAGTACTTC
TRBD2 | TRBJ2-5 | TRBV27 | . | CASSRLAGYQETQYF | TGTGCCAGCAGTAGGCTAGCGGGATACCAAGAGACCCAGTACTTC
TRBD1 | TRBJ2-3 | TRBV27 | . | CASSSGQGAADTQYF | TGTGCCAGCAGTTCGGGACAGGGGGCCGCAGATACGCAGTATTTT
TRBD2 | TRBJ2-2 | TRBV7-2 | . | CASGRSGSTGELFF | TGTGCCAGCGGACGTAGCGGGAGCACCGGGGAGCTGTTTTTT
TRBD2 | TRBJ2-7 | TRBV10-3 | . | CAISEFSGSYEQYF | TGTGCCATCAGTGAGTTCAGCGGGAGCTACGAGCAGTACTTC
. | TRBJ2-5 | TRBV25-1 | . | CASSEVRTRRKETQYF | TGTGCCAGCAGTGAAGTGAGGACACGAAGGAAAGAGACCCAGTACTTC
TRBD1 | TRBJ1-2 | TRBV19 | once | CASKAGGVYGYTF | TGTGCCAGTAAGGCAGGGGGAGTCTATGGCTACACCTTC
. | TRBJ2-5 | TRBV10-3 | . | CAISSESQETQYF | TGTGCCATCAGCAGCGAAAGTCAAGAGACCCAGTACTTC
. | TRBJ2-1 | TRBV11-1 | . | CASSLNGHYNEQFF | TGTGCCAGCAGCTTAAACGGACACTACAATGAGCAGTTCTTC
. | TRBJ2-7 | TRBV28 | . | CASSLWDSPYEQYF | TGTGCCAGCAGTTTATGGGACTCGCCCTACGAGCAGTACTTC
TRBD2 | TRBJ2-1 | TRBV6-5 | once | CASRPGLAGLEQFF | TGTGCCAGCAGACCCGGACTAGCGGGACTTGAGCAGTTCTTC
. | TRBJ2-3 | TRBV7-2 | . | CASSPSTDTQYF | TGTGCCAGCAGCCCGAGCACAGATACGCAGTATTTT
. | TRBJ1-1 | TRBV9 | . | CASSVGANTEAFF | TGTGCCAGCAGCGTAGGGGCTAACACTGAAGCTTTCTTT
. | TRBJ2-3 | TRBV9 | . | CASSVTGRPPDTQYF | TGTGCCAGCAGCGTGACAGGGAGGCCCCCAGATACGCAGTATTTT
. | TRBJ2-1 | TRBV7-2 | . | CASSLARAVEQFF | TGTGCCAGCAGCTTAGCGCGGGCGGTCGAGCAGTTCTTC
TRBD1 | TRBJ2-2 | TRBV7-2 | once | CASRHRGDTGELFF | TGTGCCAGCAGACACAGGGGGGACACCGGGGAGCTGTTTTTT
TRBD1 | TRBJ2-7 | TRBV7-6 | . | CASSPAVGQGNYEQYF | TGTGCCAGCAGCCCCGCGGTCGGACAGGGGAACTACGAGCAGTACTTC
. | TRBJ1-2 | TRBV28 | once | CASSSVTGGYTF | TGTGCCAGCAGTTCAGTGACGGGTGGCTACACCTTC
TRBD1 | TRBJ2-1 | TRBV9 | few | CASSVGQGYNEQFF | TGTGCCAGCAGCGTGGGACAGGGGTACAATGAGCAGTTCTTC
TRBD1 | TRBJ2-7 | TRBV11-2 | . | CASSLRTGDYFEQYF | TGTGCCAGCAGCCTCCGGACAGGGGACTATTTCGAGCAGTACTTC
TRBD2 | TRBJ2-7 | TRBV28 | . | CASRQAGSSYEQYF | TGTGCCAGCAGGCAAGCGGGGAGCTCCTACGAGCAGTACTTC
TRBD1 | TRBJ2-7 | TRBV7-8 | . | CASSLRTGDLLGFSF | TGTGCCAGCAGCCTAAGGACAGGCGACCTCCTAGGGTTCTCATTC
TRBD2 | TRBJ2-4 | TRBV6-6 | . | CASSRRTSEKNIQYF | TGTGCCAGCAGCAGACGGACTAGCGAGAAAAACATTCAGTACTTC
. | TRBJ2-3 | TRBV5-6 | . | CASSSPGHSTDTQYF | TGTGCCAGCAGCTCCCCGGGACATAGCACAGATACGCAGTATTTT
. | TRBJ1-5 | TRBV28 | . | CASKKAYPDNQPQHF | TGTGCCAGCAAAAAAGCGTACCCCGACAATCAGCCCCAGCATTTT